This T cell receptor beta chain appears in the sequencing data of a study of blood T cell repertoires in COVID-19. Clones were read by immunoSEQ multiplex PCR, and TCRdb kept only the in-frame ones, dropping some. The sample lists 150,000 or so clones, 65% to 90% occurring once. V was clipped by 5 bases and J by 3 bases, with 14 bases between them. This CDR3 is 16 amino acids long. Germline CDR1 LNHDA, CDR2 SQIVND (reference sequence). Sequencing used peripheral blood. The V call is TRBV19, the J call TRBJ2-6, with D perhaps matching TRBD1 (6 bases). The clonotype comes from a woman aged 60-75 years with COVID-19, enrolled during active disease. The CDR3 nucleotides read TGTGCCAGTAGTGAATTCACAGGGTTTGGGGCCAACGTCCTGACTTTC. It is translated as CASSEFTGFGANVLTF.